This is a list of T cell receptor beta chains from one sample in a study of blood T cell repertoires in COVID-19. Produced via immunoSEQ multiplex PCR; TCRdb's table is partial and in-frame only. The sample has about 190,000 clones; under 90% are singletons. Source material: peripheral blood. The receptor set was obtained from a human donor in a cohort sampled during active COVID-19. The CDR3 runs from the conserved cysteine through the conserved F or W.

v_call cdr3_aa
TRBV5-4 CASSLGQGRMAGANVLTF
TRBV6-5 CASSYFAGPYYYGYTF
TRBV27 CASSVGTSGTDTGELFF
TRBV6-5 CASSSALSNQPQHF
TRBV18 CASSPAGQSLSWGYTF
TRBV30 CAWSAGRGGPQHF
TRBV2 CASSVENSWDTINEKLFF
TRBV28 CASRDTSGTLFNEQFF
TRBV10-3 CAISRLAGRQGNEQFF
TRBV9 CASSVSTPRTEAHRRTDTQYF
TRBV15 CATSRDRGANVLTF